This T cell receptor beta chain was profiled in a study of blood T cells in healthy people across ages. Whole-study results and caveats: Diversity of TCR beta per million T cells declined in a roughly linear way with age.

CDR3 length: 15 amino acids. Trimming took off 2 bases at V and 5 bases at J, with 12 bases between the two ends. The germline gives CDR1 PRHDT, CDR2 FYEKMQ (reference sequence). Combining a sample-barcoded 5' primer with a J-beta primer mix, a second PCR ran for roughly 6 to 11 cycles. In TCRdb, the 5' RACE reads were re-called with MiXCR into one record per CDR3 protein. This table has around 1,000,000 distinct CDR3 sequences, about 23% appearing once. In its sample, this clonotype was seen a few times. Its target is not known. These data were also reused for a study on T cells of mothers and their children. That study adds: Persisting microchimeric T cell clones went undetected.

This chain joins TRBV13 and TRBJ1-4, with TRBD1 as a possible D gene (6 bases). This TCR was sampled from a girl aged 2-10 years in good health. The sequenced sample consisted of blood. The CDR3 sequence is CASSLRGRPNEKLFF. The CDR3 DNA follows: TGTGCCAGCAGCTTACGGGGGCGCCCGAATGAAAAACTGTTTTTT.